The 3 T cell receptor beta chains reported below all come from one sample, sequenced in a study of T-cell memory formation after mild COVID-19. Via MiXCR, TCRdb re-called the 5' RACE reads, giving one row per CDR3 protein. The sample consists of 350,000 to 500,000 distinct CDR3 sequences, about 25% of them appearing once. The sequenced material came from PBMCs or a T cell subset sorted from them (not recorded which). Source of these receptors: an adult woman who had mild COVID-19 (a few samples of this study predate the infection). Cell type and time point are not known.

The V gene is TRBV20-1, the J gene TRBJ1-2; 11 bases agree with TRBD1. Germline V gene sequence: CDR1 DFQATT, CDR2 SNEGSKA (reference sequence). This CDR3 region has 16 residues. V gave up 3 bases and J gave up 4 bases; unmatched junction bases: 10. Here the CDR3 DNA reads TGCAGTGCTAGCCCCGGGGACAGGGGGACGCGCTATGGCTACACCTTC. As protein: CSASPGDRGTRYGYTF.

This sequence joins TRBV12-3 or TRBV12-4 and TRBJ1-5; TRBD1 matches at 7 bases. The length of the CDR3 is 14 residues. V shed 5 bases, J shed 5 bases, and the junction held 6 bases outside the gene matches. CDR3 amino acids: CASSTDRVDQPQHF. Written as DNA, the CDR3 is TGTGCCAGCAGTACCGACAGGGTGGATCAGCCCCAGCATTTT.

The chain couples TRBV10-3 to TRBJ2-7; 8 bases agree with TRBD2. The CDR3 consists of 13 residues. J lost 0 bases, V lost 6 bases, and 1 base had no gene match. Germline V lookup: CDR1 ENHRY, CDR2 SYGVKD. The CDR3 DNA sequence: TGTGCCATCAGACTAGCGGACTCCTACGAGCAGTACTTC. Amino acids: CAIRLADSYEQYF.